This entry features one T cell receptor (beta chain) sequence. The sample comes from a study of immune evolution from preneoplasia to lung adenocarcinoma. Per the germline V gene, CDR1 is PRHDT and CDR2 is FYEKMQ (reference sequence). This CDR3 region has 14 residues. The ends were cut back, 5 bases at V and 9 bases at J, with 20 bases in the middle. TCRdb keeps only in-frame clones here, not all; method: immunoSEQ multiplex PCR. The sample records about 8,400 clones, approximately 81% being singletons. This TCR was recovered from a person aged 45-60 years with lung adenocarcinoma. Sequenced: FFPE invasive lung adenocarcinoma tissue. The rearrangement uses TRBV13 and TRBJ2-7, with D perhaps TRBD2 (6 bases). The CDR3 loop is CASSLGTYFHGQYF. The CDR3 DNA reads as TGTGCCAGCAGCCTCGGGACTTACTTCCACGGGCAGTACTTC. Drawing the rest from reference TRBV13 and TRBJ2-7, the complete variable domain is AAGVIQSPRHLIKEKRETATLKCYPIPRHDTVYWYQQGPGQDPQFLISFYEKMQSDKGSIPDRFSAQQFSDYHSELNMSSLELGDSALYFCASSLGTYFHGQYFGPGTRLTVT.